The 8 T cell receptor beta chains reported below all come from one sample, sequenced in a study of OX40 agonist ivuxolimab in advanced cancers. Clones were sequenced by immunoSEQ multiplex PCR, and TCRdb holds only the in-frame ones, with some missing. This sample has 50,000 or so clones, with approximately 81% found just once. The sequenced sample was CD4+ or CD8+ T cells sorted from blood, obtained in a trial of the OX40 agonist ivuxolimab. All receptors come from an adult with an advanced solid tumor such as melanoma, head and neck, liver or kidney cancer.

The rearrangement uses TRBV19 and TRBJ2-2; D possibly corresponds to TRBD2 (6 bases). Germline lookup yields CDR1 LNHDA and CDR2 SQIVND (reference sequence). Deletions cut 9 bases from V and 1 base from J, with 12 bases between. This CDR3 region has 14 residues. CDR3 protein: CASSFSGNTGELFF. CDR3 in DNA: TGTGCCAGCTCCTTTAGCGGGAACACCGGGGAGCTGTTTTTT. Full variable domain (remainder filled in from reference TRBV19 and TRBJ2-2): DGGITQSPKYLFRKEGQNVTLSCEQNLNHDAMYWYRQDPGQGLRLIYYSQIVNDFQKGDIAEGYSVSREKKESFPLTVTSAQKNPTAFYLCASSFSGNTGELFFGEGSRLTVL.

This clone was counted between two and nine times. The CDR3 bases are TGTGCCAGCAGTTTAACTAGCGGCCGCACAGATACGCAGTATTTT. It codes for CASSLTSGRTDTQYF. The V gene is TRBV28, the J gene TRBJ2-3; 8 bases are a match to TRBD2. The V segment lost 2 bases and the J segment 1 base; nucleotides outside the gene matches: 2. This CDR3 comprises 15 residues. From germline, CDR1 is MDHEN and CDR2 SYDVKM.

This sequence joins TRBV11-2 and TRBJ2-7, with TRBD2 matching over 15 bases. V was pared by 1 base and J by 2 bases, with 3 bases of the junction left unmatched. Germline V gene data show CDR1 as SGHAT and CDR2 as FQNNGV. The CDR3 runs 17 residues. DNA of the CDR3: TGTGCCAGCAGCTTAGTTTGGACTAGCGGGAGGGCCTACGAGCAGTACTTC. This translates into CASSLVWTSGRAYEQYF.

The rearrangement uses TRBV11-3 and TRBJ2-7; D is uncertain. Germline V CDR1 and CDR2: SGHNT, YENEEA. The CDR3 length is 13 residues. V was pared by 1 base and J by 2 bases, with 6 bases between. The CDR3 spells CASSLVGPYEQYF. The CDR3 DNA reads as TGTGCCAGCAGCTTAGTTGGTCCCTACGAGCAGTACTTC.

CDR3 sequence: CASSLDANEQYF. CDR3 nucleotide sequence: TGCGCCAGCAGCTTGGATGCCAACGAGCAGTACTTC. The V and J genes are TRBV5-1 and TRBJ2-7; D gene uncertain. CDR1 and CDR2 (germline): SGHRS, YFSETQ. The CDR3 has 12 amino acids. Trimming pared 0 bases from V and 5 bases from J, leaving 6 bases between.

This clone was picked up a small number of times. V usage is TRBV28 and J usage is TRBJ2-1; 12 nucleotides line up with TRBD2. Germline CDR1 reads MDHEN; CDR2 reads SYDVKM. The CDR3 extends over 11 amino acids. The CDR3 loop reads CTSGRLNEQFF. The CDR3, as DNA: TGTACTAGCGGGAGGCTTAATGAGCAGTTCTTC.

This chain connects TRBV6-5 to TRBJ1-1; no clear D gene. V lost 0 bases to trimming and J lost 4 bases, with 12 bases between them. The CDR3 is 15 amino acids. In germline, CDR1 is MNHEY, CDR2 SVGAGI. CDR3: CASSYSRTDITEAFF. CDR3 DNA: TGTGCCAGCAGTTACTCAAGGACCGACATCACTGAAGCTTTCTTT.

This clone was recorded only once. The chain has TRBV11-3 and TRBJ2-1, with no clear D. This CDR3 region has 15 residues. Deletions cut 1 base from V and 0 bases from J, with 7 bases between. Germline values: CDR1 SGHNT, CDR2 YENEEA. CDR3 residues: CASSLGTSSYNEQFF. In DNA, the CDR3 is TGTGCCAGCAGCTTAGGCACGAGCTCCTACAATGAGCAGTTCTTC.